This T cell receptor (beta chain) was sequenced during a study of T cell responses to AZD1222 COVID-19 vaccine. Study-wide results and limits: Baseline antibody screening turned up just a handful of seropositive AZD1222 recipients.

Details on this clone: The antigen remains undetermined.

V lost 2 bases, J lost 3 bases, and 20 bases lay in between. Germline lookup yields CDR1 MNHEY and CDR2 SVGEGT. CDR3 size: 17 residues. The data were produced by immunoSEQ multiplex PCR, yet TCRdb's version contains in-frame clones alone and is incomplete. The sample lists about 200,000 clones; approximately 89% were seen once. This TCR was recovered from an adult who received the AZD1222 COVID-19 vaccine. Here the sequenced sample was peripheral blood, taken 28 days after the second AZD1222 dose. The chain carries TRBV6-2 or TRBV6-3 and TRBJ2-7; D is perhaps TRBD1 or TRBD2 (5 bases each). The CDR3 is CASSYVLGSGHYYEQYF. DNA for the CDR3: TGTGCCAGCAGTTACGTCCTGGGGAGCGGACATTACTACGAGCAGTACTTC.